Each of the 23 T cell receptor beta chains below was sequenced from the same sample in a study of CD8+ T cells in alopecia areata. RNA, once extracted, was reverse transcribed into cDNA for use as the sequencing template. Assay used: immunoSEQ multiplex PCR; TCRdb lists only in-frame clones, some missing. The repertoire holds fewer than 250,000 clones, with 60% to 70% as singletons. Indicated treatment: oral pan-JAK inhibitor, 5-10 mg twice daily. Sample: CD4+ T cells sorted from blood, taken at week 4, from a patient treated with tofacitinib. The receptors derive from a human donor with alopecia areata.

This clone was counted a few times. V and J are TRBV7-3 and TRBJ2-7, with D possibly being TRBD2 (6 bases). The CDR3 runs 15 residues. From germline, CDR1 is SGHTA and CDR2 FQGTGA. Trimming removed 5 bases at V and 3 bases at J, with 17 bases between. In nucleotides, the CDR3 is TGTGCCAGCAGCCTCCACGCGGCGGGAAACTACGAGCAGTACTTC. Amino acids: CASSLHAAGNYEQYF.

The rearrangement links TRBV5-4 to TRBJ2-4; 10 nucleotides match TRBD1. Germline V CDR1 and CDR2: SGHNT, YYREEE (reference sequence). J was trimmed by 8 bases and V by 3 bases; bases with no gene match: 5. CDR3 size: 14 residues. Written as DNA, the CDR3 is TGTGCCAGCAGCTCCGGGACAGGGGACCACATTCAGTACTTC. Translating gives CASSSGTGDHIQYF.

The CDR3 here is CASSQDPKTGGHSGANVLTF. The CDR3 DNA reads TGCGCCAGCAGCCAAGACCCGAAGACAGGGGGGCACTCTGGGGCCAACGTCCTGACTTTC. V is TRBV4-3 and J is TRBJ2-6; TRBD1 agrees at 9 bases. Per germline, CDR1 LGHNA and CDR2 YSLEER. CDR3 size: 20 residues. V shed 0 bases and J 0 bases; nucleotides not matched to a gene: 9.

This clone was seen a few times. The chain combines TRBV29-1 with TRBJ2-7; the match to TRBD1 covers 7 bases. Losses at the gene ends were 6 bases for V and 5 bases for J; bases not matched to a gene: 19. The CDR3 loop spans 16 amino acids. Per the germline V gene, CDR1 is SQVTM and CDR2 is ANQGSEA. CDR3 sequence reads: CSVALKTGALPNEQYF. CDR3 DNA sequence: TGCAGCGTGGCCCTTAAAACAGGGGCCCTACCCAACGAGCAGTACTTC.

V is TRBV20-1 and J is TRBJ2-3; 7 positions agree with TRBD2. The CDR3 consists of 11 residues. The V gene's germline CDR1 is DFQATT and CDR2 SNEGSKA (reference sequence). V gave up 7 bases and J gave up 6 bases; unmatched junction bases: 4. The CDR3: CSGELADTQYF. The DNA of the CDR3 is TGCAGTGGCGAACTAGCGGATACGCAGTATTTT.

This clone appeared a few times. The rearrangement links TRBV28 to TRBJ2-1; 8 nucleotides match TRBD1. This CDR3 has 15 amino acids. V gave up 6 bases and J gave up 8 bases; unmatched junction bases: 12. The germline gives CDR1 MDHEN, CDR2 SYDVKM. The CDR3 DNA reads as TGTGCCAGCAGCCCCCAATACAGGGGGAGCGATGAGCAGTTCTTC. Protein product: CASSPQYRGSDEQFF.

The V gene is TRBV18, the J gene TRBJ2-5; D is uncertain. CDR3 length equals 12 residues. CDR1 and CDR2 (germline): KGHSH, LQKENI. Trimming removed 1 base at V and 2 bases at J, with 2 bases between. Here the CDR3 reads CASSPQQETQYF. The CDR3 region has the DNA TGTGCCAGCTCACCACAACAAGAGACCCAGTACTTC.

CDR3 protein: CASSVTIGLAADTQYF. The CDR3 bases are TGTGCCAGCAGCGTCACGATTGGACTAGCCGCAGATACGCAGTATTTT. The chain recombines TRBV7-2 with TRBJ2-3; 8 nucleotides agree with TRBD2. This CDR3 spans 16 amino acids. Losses at the gene ends were 5 bases for V and 4 bases for J; bases not matched to a gene: 11. Germline V gene lookup returns CDR1 SGHTA and CDR2 FQGNSA.

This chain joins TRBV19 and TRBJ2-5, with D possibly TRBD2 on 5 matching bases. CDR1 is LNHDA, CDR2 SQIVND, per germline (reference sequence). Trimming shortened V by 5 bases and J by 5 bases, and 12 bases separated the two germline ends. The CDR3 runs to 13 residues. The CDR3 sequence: CASSSREGETQYF. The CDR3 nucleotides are TGTGCCAGTAGTTCCCGGGAAGGGGAGACCCAGTACTTC.

The CDR3 protein is CSSGKMANTEAFF. The CDR3 bases are TGCAGCTCCGGAAAAATGGCGAACACTGAAGCTTTCTTT. This chain connects TRBV29-1 to TRBJ1-1; no firm D call. Trimming took 8 bases from V and 1 from J, leaving 14 bases between them. The CDR3 runs 13 residues. The germline V gene has CDR1 SQVTM and CDR2 ANQGSEA.

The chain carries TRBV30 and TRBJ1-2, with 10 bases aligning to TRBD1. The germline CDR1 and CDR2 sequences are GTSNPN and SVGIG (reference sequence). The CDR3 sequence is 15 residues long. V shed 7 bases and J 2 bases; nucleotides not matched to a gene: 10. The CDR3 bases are TGTGCCTTACACCGGGACAGGGGTGGAAACTATGGCTACACCTTC. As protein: CALHRDRGGNYGYTF.

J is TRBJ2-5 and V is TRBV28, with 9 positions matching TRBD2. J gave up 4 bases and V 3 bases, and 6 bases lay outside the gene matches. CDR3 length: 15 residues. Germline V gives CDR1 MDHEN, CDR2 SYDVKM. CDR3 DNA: TGTGCCAGCAGTTTTGGCGGGAGGGGGGGAGAGACCCAGTACTTC. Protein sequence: CASSFGGRGGETQYF.

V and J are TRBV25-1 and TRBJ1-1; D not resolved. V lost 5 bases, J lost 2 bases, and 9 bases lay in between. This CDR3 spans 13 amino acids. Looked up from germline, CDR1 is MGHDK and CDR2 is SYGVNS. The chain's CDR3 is CASSLTGNTEAFF. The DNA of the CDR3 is TGTGCCAGCAGTCTGACGGGAAACACTGAAGCTTTCTTT.

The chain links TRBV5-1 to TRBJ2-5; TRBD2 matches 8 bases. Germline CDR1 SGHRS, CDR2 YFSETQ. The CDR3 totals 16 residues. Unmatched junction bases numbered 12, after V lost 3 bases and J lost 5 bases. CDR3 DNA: TGCGCCAGCAGCTGGGCTTCGGGAGGGCTTCAGGAGACCCAGTACTTC. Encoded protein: CASSWASGGLQETQYF.

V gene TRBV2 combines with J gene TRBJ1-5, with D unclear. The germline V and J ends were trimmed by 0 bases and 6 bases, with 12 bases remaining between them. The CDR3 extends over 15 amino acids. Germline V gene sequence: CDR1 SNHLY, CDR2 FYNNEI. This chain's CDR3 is CASSEAALEGQPQHF. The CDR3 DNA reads TGTGCCAGCAGTGAAGCGGCCCTGGAAGGTCAGCCCCAGCATTTT.

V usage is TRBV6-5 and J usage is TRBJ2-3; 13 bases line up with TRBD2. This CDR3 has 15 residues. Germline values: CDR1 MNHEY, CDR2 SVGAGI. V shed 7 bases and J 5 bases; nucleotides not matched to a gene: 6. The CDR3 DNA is TGTGCCAGCAAGGGACTAGCGGGACGGGAAGATACGCAGTATTTT. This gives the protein CASKGLAGREDTQYF.

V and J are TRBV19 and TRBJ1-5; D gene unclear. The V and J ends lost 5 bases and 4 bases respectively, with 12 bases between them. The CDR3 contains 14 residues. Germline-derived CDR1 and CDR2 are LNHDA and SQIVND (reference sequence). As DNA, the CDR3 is TGTGCCAGTAGTCCCTGGACGGGAAATCAGCCCCAGCATTTT. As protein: CASSPWTGNQPQHF. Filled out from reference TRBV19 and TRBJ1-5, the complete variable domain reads DGGITQSPKYLFRKEGQNVTLSCEQNLNHDAMYWYRQDPGQGLRLIYYSQIVNDFQKGDIAEGYSVSREKKESFPLTVTSAQKNPTAFYLCASSPWTGNQPQHFGDGTRLSIL.

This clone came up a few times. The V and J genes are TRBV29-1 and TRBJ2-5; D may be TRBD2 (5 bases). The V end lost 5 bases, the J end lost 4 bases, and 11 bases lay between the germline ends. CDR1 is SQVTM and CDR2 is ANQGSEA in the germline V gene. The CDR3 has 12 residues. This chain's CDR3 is CSVPPAGETQYF. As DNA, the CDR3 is TGCAGCGTTCCCCCCGCGGGAGAGACCCAGTACTTC. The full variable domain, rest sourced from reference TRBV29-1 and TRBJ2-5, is SAVISQKPSRDICQRGTSLTIQCQVDSQVTMMFWYRQQPGQSLTLIATANQGSEATYESGFVIDKFPISRPNLTFSTLTVSNMSPEDSSIYLCSVPPAGETQYFGPGTRLLVL.

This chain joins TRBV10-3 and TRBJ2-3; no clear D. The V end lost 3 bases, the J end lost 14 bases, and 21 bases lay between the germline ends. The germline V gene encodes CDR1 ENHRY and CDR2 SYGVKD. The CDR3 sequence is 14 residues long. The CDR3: CAISETLDLPTTYF. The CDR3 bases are TGTGCCATCAGTGAAACCCTCGACTTACCGACGACGTATTTT.

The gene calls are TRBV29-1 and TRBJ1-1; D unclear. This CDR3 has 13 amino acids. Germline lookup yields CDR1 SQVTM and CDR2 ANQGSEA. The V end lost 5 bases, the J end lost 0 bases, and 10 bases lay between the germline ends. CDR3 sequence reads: CSVITPMNTEAFF. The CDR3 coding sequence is TGCAGCGTTATAACTCCCATGAACACTGAAGCTTTCTTT.

This chain's CDR3 is CDQQFIPGELFF. In DNA, the CDR3 is TGCGACCAGCAGTTCATCCCCGGGGAGCTGTTTTTT. This sequence joins TRBV4-3 and TRBJ2-2; no firm D call. This CDR3 has 12 residues. Germline V lookup: CDR1 LGHNA, CDR2 YSLEER.

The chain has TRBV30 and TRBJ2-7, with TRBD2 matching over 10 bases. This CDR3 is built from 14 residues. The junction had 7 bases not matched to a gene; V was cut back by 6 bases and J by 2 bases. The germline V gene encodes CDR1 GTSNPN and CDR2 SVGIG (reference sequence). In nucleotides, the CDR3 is TGTGCCTGCCCTAGCGGGAGTTCGGCCTACGAGCAGTACTTC. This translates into CACPSGSSAYEQYF.

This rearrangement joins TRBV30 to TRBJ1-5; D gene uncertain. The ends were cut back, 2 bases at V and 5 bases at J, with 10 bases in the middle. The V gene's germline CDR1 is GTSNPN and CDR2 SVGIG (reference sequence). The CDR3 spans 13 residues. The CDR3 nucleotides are TGTGCCTGGAGTTATGGGGTGGATCAGCCCCAGCATTTT. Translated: CAWSYGVDQPQHF.